This T cell receptor beta chain was obtained from a study of PD-1 blockade in classical Hodgkin lymphoma. Only in-frame clones appear in the TCRdb table, and some are missing; sequencing was by immunoSEQ multiplex PCR. Here the sample spans 20,000 to 25,000 clones, roughly 80% being singletons. There was relapse after autologous stem cell transplantation in every patient, and there was variation in brentuximab vedotin exposure. The CDR3 length is 14 residues. Between the trimmed V and J ends, which lost 1 base and 1 base, there was a span of 6 bases. Germline V gives CDR1 SGHNT, CDR2 YYREEE (reference sequence).

This clonotype was obtained from a human donor with classical Hodgkin lymphoma. The V and J genes are TRBV5-4 and TRBJ1-5; D is uncertain. The source material was peripheral blood mononuclear cells (PBMCs), sampled at baseline. CDR3: CASSLMGSNQPQHF. The CDR3 nucleotides read TGTGCCAGCAGCTTGATGGGGAGCAATCAGCCCCAGCATTTT.